The entry below describes one T cell receptor beta chain. Specified treatment: 19 received Ad26.COV2.S at low or high dose, single or two shots; 5 received placebo; per-sample allocation not given. Sample collection was performed on day 63 after the first vaccine or placebo injection. The record originates from a study of Ad26.COV2.S vaccination and SARS-CoV-2 variants. At the level of the study: Administration of Ad26.COV2.S was intramuscular, either once or twice 56 days apart.

CDR1 and CDR2 (germline): LGHNA, YSLEER. The J segment lost 5 bases and the V segment lost 0 bases, leaving 9 bases of the junction unmatched. The CDR3 runs to 16 residues. The repertoire was sequenced with immunoSEQ multiplex PCR; TCRdb's copy has only in-frame clones and lacks some. This sample has roughly 420,000 clones, with 89% found just once. Sequencing was performed on peripheral blood, taken in a trial of Ad26.COV2.S vaccine versus placebo. The clonotype comes from a person between 18 and 65 years old who received the Ad26.COV2.S COVID-19 vaccine or a placebo. The chain joins TRBV4-3 to TRBJ2-5, with TRBD2 matching 7 bases. The CDR3 bases are TGCGCCAGCAGCCAAGAACCCTACGGTAGCGGGGAGACCCAGTACTTC. This encodes CASSQEPYGSGETQYF.